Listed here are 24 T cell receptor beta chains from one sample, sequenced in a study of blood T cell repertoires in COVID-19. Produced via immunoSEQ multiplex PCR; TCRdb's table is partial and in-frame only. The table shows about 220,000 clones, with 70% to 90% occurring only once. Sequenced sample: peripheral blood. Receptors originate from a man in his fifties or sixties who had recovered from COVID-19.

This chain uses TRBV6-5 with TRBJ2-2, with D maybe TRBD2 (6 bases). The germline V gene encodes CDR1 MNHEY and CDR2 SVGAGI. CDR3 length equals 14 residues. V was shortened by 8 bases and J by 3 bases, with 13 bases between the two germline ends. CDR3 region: CASSWTTDTGELFF. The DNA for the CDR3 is TGTGCCAGCTCCTGGACTACCGACACCGGGGAGCTGTTTTTT.

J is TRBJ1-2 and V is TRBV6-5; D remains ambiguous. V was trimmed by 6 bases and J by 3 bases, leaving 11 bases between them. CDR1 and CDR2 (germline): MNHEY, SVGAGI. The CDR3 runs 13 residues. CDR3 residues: CASREARYYGYTF. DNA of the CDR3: TGTGCCAGCAGAGAGGCCCGGTACTATGGCTACACCTTC.

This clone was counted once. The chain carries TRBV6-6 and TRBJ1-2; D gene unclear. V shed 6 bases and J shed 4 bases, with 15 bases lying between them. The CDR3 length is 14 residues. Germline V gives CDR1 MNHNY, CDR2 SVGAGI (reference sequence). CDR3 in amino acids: CASSPDSSAYGYTF. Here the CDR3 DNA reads TGTGCCAGCAGCCCCGACTCCTCAGCCTATGGCTACACCTTC.

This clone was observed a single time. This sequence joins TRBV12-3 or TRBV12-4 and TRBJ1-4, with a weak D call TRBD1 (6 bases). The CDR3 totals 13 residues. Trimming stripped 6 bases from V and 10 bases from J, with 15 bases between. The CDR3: CASRRGGGVKLFF. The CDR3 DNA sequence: TGTGCCAGCAGAAGGGGGGGAGGTGTAAAACTGTTTTTT.

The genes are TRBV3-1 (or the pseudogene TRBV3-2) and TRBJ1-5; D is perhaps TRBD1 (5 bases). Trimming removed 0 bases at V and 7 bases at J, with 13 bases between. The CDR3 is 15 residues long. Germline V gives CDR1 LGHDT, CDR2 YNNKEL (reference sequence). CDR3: CASSQDREVSQPQHF. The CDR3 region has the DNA TGTGCCAGCAGCCAAGACAGGGAGGTAAGCCAGCCCCAGCATTTT.

DNA of the CDR3: TGTGCCAGCAGTTATGGGCAGGGGACAAAAGCTTTCTTT. Protein product: CASSYGQGTKAFF. The V call is TRBV6-5, the J call TRBJ1-1, with a possible D match to TRBD1 (6 bases). Germline loops: CDR1 MNHEY, CDR2 SVGAGI. This CDR3 has 13 amino acids. V lost 3 bases and J lost 9, with 14 bases in between.

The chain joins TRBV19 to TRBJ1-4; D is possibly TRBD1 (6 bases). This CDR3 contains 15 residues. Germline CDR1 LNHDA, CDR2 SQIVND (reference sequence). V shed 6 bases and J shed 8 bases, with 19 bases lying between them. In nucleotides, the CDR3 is TGTGCCAGTAGAACCAGCAGGGGTCGGGAAGAAAAACTGTTTTTT. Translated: CASRTSRGREEKLFF. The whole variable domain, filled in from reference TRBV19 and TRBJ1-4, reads DGGITQSPKYLFRKEGQNVTLSCEQNLNHDAMYWYRQDPGQGLRLIYYSQIVNDFQKGDIAEGYSVSREKKESFPLTVTSAQKNPTAFYLCASRTSRGREEKLFFGSGTQLSVL.

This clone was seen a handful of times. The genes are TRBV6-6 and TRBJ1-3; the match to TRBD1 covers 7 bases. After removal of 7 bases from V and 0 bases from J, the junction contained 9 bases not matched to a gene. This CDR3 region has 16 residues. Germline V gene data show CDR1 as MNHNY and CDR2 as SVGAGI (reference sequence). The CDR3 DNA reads TGTGCCAGCAACGAGGGACAGCGTCGCTCTGGAAACACCATATATTTT. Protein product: CASNEGQRRSGNTIYF.

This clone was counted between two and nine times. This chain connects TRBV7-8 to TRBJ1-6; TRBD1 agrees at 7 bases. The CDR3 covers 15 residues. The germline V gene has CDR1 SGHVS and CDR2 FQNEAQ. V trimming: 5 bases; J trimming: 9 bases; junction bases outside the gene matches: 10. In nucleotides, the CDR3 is TGTGCCAGCAGCCCGTTAACAGGGGCGGGTTCACCCCTCCACTTT. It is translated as CASSPLTGAGSPLHF.

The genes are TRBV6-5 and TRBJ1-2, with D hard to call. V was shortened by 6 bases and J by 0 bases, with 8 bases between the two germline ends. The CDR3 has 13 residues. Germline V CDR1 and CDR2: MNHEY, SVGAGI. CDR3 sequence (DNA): TGTGCCAGCAGCCAATTCCCTAACTATGGCTACACCTTC. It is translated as CASSQFPNYGYTF.

CDR3 sequence (DNA): TGTGCCAGCAGTTCCGAGACGGGTAGCAATCAGCCCCAGCATTTT. As protein: CASSSETGSNQPQHF. The chain joins TRBV6-5 to TRBJ1-5; no clear D gene. The V end was cut by 4 bases, the J end by 0 bases, with 10 bases between. Germline V gene lookup returns CDR1 MNHEY and CDR2 SVGAGI. The CDR3 has 15 residues.

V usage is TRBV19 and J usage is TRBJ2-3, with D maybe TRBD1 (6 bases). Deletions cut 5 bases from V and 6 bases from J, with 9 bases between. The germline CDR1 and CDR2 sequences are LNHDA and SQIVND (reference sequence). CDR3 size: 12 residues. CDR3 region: CASSLGADTQYF. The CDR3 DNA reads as TGTGCCAGTAGTCTGGGGGCGGATACGCAGTATTTT. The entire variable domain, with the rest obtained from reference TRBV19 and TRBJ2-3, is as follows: DGGITQSPKYLFRKEGQNVTLSCEQNLNHDAMYWYRQDPGQGLRLIYYSQIVNDFQKGDIAEGYSVSREKKESFPLTVTSAQKNPTAFYLCASSLGADTQYFGPGTRLTVL.

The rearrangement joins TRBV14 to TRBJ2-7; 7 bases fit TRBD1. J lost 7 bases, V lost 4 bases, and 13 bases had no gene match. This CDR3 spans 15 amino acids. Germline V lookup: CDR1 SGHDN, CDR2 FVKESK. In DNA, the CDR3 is TGTGCCAGCAGCCCTGGGACAGCCTCTGGTTGGGAGCAGTACTTC. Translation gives CASSPGTASGWEQYF.

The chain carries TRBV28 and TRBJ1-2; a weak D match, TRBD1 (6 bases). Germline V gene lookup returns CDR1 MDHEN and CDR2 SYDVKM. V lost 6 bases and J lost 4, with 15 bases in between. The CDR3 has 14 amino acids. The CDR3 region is CASRGRQEFYGYTF. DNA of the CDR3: TGTGCCAGCAGAGGGCGACAGGAGTTCTATGGCTACACCTTC.

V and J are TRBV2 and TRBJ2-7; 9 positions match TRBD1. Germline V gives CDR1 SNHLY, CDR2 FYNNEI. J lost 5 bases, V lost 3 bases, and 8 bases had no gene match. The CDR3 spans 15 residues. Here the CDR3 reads CASSERGQGSHEQYF. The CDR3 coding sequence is TGTGCCAGCAGTGAGAGGGGACAGGGATCCCACGAGCAGTACTTC.

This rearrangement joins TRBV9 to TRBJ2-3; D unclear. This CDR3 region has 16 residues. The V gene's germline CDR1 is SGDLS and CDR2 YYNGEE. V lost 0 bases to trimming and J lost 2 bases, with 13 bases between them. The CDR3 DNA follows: TGTGCCAGCAGCGTAGATGTTGGCGGTCCCACAGATACGCAGTATTTT. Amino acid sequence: CASSVDVGGPTDTQYF. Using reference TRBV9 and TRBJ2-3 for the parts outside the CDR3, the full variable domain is DSGVTQTPKHLITATGQRVTLRCSPRSGDLSVYWYQQSLDQGLQFLIQYYNGEERAKGNILERFSAQQFPDLHSELNLSSLELGDSALYFCASSVDVGGPTDTQYFGPGTRLTVL.

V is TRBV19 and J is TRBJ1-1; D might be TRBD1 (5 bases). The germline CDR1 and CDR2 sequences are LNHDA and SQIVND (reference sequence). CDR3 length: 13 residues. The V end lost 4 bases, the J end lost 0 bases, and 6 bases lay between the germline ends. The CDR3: CASSTGMNTEAFF. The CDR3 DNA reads TGTGCCAGTAGTACAGGGATGAACACTGAAGCTTTCTTT. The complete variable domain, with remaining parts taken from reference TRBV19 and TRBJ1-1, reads DGGITQSPKYLFRKEGQNVTLSCEQNLNHDAMYWYRQDPGQGLRLIYYSQIVNDFQKGDIAEGYSVSREKKESFPLTVTSAQKNPTAFYLCASSTGMNTEAFFGQGTRLTVV.

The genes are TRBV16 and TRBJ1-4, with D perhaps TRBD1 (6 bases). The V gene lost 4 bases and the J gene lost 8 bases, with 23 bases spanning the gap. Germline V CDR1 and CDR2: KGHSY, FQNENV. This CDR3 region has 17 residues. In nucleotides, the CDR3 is TGTGCCAGCAGCCCGACACTCCCGGACAGCCTTAGGGAAAAACTGTTTTTT. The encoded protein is CASSPTLPDSLREKLFF.

The CDR3 loop is CASSLVLGGRSQETQYF. The CDR3, as DNA: TGTGCCAGCAGCTTGGTTCTGGGCGGGAGGTCCCAAGAGACCCAGTACTTC. V and J are TRBV5-5 and TRBJ2-5; 8 bases are a match to TRBD2. The CDR3 runs 17 residues. The germline CDR1 and CDR2 sequences are SGHKS and YYEKEE (reference sequence). Trimming removed 0 bases from V and 1 base from J; junction bases left unmatched: 8. Supplemented by reference TRBV5-5 and TRBJ2-5, the full variable domain reads DAGVTQSPTHLIKTRGQQVTLRCSPISGHKSVSWYQQVLGQGPQFIFQYYEKEERGRGNFPDRFSARQFPNYSSELNVNALLLGDSALYLCASSLVLGGRSQETQYFGPGTRLLVL.

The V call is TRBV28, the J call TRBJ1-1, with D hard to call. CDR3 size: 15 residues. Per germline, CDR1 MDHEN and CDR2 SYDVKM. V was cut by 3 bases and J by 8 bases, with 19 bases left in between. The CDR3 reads CASSFSGGRFLEAFF. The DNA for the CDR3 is TGTGCCAGCAGTTTCTCTGGTGGCCGATTTCTCGAAGCTTTCTTT.

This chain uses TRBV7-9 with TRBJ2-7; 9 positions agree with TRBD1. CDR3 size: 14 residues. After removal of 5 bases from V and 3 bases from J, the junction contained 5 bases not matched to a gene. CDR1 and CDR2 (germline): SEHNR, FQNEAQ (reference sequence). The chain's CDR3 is CASSVRDRVYEQYF. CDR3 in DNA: TGTGCCAGCAGCGTCCGGGACAGGGTCTACGAGCAGTACTTC.

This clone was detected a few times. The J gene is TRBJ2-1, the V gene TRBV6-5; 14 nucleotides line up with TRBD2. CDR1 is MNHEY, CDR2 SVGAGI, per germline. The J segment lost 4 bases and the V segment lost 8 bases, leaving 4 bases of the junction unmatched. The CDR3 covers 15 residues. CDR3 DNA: TGTGCCAGCGGACTAGCGGGAGGACAGTACAATGAGCAGTTCTTC. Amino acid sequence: CASGLAGGQYNEQFF.

CDR3 protein: CASSGDRGPIYGYTF. CDR3 nucleotides: TGTGCCAGCAGCGGAGACAGGGGGCCTATCTATGGCTACACCTTC. V and J are TRBV5-8 and TRBJ1-2; 10 positions match TRBD1. From germline, CDR1 is SGHTS and CDR2 YDEGEE. CDR3 length equals 15 residues. V shed 4 bases and J 4 bases; nucleotides not matched to a gene: 7.

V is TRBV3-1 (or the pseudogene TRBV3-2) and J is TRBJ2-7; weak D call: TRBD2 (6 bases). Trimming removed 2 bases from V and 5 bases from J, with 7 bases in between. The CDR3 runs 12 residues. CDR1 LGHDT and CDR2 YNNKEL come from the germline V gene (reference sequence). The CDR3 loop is CASSQRRDEQYF. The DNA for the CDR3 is TGTGCCAGCAGCCAAAGGAGGGACGAGCAGTACTTC.